These 8 T cell receptor beta chains came from one sample sequenced in a study of OX40 agonist ivuxolimab in advanced cancers. Produced via immunoSEQ multiplex PCR; TCRdb's table is partial and in-frame only. The sample includes some 8,000 clones, around 75% of them seen just once. This sample comprised CD4+ or CD8+ T cells sorted from blood, obtained in a trial of the OX40 agonist ivuxolimab. The origin of the receptors is an adult with an advanced solid tumor such as melanoma, head and neck, liver or kidney cancer.

The genes are TRBV14 and TRBJ2-2; tentative D call: TRBD2 (5 bases). CDR1 and CDR2 (germline): SGHDN, FVKESK. The CDR3 extends over 14 amino acids. V dropped 1 base and J dropped 4 bases, with 7 bases sitting between them. The CDR3 sequence: CASSQVGVTGELFF. CDR3 bases: TGTGCCAGCAGCCAAGTGGGAGTCACCGGGGAGCTGTTTTTT.

The V call is TRBV19, the J call TRBJ1-1; TRBD1 agrees at 11 bases. CDR1 and CDR2 from the germline V gene are LNHDA and SQIVND (reference sequence). J gave up 6 bases and V 3 bases, and 9 bases lay outside the gene matches. The CDR3 is made up of 16 amino acids. CDR3 sequence (DNA): TGTGCCAGTAGTATTTACGGGACAGGGGGGGGAGCTGAAGCTTTCTTT. Translating gives CASSIYGTGGGAEAFF.

This rearrangement joins TRBV29-1 to TRBJ1-1; D not resolved. The CDR3 consists of 13 residues. Trimming removed 7 bases from V and 0 bases from J, with 12 bases in between. Germline V CDR1 and CDR2: SQVTM, ANQGSEA. CDR3 region: CSAAKGMNTEAFF. For the CDR3, the DNA is TGCAGCGCCGCGAAAGGAATGAACACTGAAGCTTTCTTT.

The chain uses TRBV7-3 and TRBJ2-7; no clear D gene. V gave up 5 bases and J gave up 0 bases, with 14 bases separating them. The germline V gene encodes CDR1 SGHTA and CDR2 FQGTGA. The CDR3 has 15 residues. The CDR3 region has the DNA TGTGCCAGCAGCCCTTCCGTCCTAAGCTCCTACGAGCAGTACTTC. Its translation: CASSPSVLSSYEQYF.

This clone occurred a few times. This sequence joins TRBV15 and TRBJ1-3, with 9 bases that match TRBD1. The CDR3 spans 17 residues. Trimming cost V 3 bases and J 4 bases; bases outside gene matches: 10. In germline, CDR1 is LNHNV, CDR2 YYDKDF (reference sequence). CDR3 loop: CATSRDVDRGYGNTIYF. DNA for the CDR3: TGTGCCACCAGCAGGGATGTGGACAGGGGATACGGAAACACCATATATTTT.

This sequence joins TRBV28 and TRBJ2-3, with 10 bases fitting TRBD1. V lost 6 bases to trimming and J lost 3 bases; unmatched junction nucleotides: 3. CDR3 length equals 14 residues. Germline CDR1 is MDHEN and CDR2 is SYDVKM. CDR3 sequence reads: CASSRDRGTDTQYF. The DNA of the CDR3 is TGTGCCAGCAGCCGGGACAGGGGAACAGATACGCAGTATTTT.

The V gene is TRBV6-1, the J gene TRBJ1-3; no reliable D call. Germline V gene data show CDR1 as MNHNS and CDR2 as SASEGT. Trimming took 2 bases from V and 4 from J, leaving 12 bases between them. This CDR3 is 15 amino acids long. The CDR3 is CASSELGSFGNTIYF. DNA for the CDR3: TGTGCCAGCAGTGAACTGGGGTCCTTCGGAAACACCATATATTTT.

The J gene is TRBJ2-7, the V gene TRBV4-1; 7 nucleotides align to TRBD1. The germline V gene encodes CDR1 MGHRA and CDR2 YSYEKL. J lost 6 bases, V lost 1 base, and 6 bases had no gene match. The CDR3 is made up of 14 amino acids. The CDR3 region has the DNA TGCGCCAGCAGCCAAGTGAAGGGGGCTCTCGAGCAGTACTTC. Translated: CASSQVKGALEQYF.